A single sample gave rise to the 4 T cell receptor beta chains below, sequenced in a study of blood T cell repertoires in COVID-19. Profiling relied on immunoSEQ multiplex PCR, and the TCRdb table lists in-frame clones only, not all of them. This table holds about 87,000 clones, roughly 76% found once. Sample: peripheral blood. The receptors originated from a woman aged 45-59 years with acute or convalescent COVID-19.

The rearrangement links TRBV3-1 (or the pseudogene TRBV3-2) to TRBJ2-7; TRBD1 agrees at 7 bases. Trimming at V came to 1 base and at J to 3 bases, leaving 3 bases not matched to a gene. The CDR3 is 14 residues long. Germline V gene sequence: CDR1 LGHDT, CDR2 YNNKEL (reference sequence). This CDR3 is CASSQASGGYEQYF. The CDR3 nucleotides read TGTGCCAGCAGCCAAGCGTCAGGGGGCTACGAGCAGTACTTC.

V usage is TRBV6-5 and J usage is TRBJ1-5; D is unresolved. The CDR3 totals 12 residues. Germline V gene sequence: CDR1 MNHEY, CDR2 SVGAGI. Deletions cut 8 bases from V and 6 bases from J, with 11 bases between. In DNA, the CDR3 is TGTGCCAGCGGTCAGGCAATTCAGCCCCAGCATTTT. Protein product: CASGQAIQPQHF.

This chain joins TRBV7-2 and TRBJ1-2; a weak D match, TRBD1 (6 bases). Germline V CDR1 and CDR2: SGHTA, FQGNSA. The CDR3 spans 13 residues. The V and J ends lost 2 bases and 8 bases respectively, with 12 bases between them. CDR3 sequence: CASSLTTGSGYTF. As DNA, the CDR3 is TGTGCCAGCAGCTTAACAACAGGGTCGGGCTACACCTTC.

The rearrangement uses TRBV12-2 and TRBJ2-4; the table calls TRBD2, which could not be checked here. TRBV12-2 is a pseudogene. The CDR3 covers 18 residues. CDR3 protein: CASRLGASGGGRAFIQYF. CDR3 DNA: TGTGCAAGTCGCTTAGGCGCTAGCGGGGGGGGCCGGGCCTTTATTCAGTACTTC.